Following are 17 T cell receptor beta chains from one sample sequenced in a study of T cell responses to AZD1222 COVID-19 vaccine. Method: immunoSEQ multiplex PCR; TCRdb's copy keeps in-frame clones and lacks some. The sample has more than 140,000 clones, 90% to 95% seen once; the top ten hold 0.75% to 1%. The specimen comprised peripheral blood, sampled on day 0 of MenACWY control vaccination. These receptor sequences come from an adult in good health.

The CDR3 nucleotides are TGTGCCAGCAGTCCGGGGGTCTATGGCTACACCTTC. Translation: CASSPGVYGYTF. The chain recombines TRBV3-1 (or the pseudogene TRBV3-2) with TRBJ1-2, with a tentative D call TRBD1 (5 bases). The germline CDR1 and CDR2 sequences are LGHDT and YNNKEL (reference sequence). The CDR3 spans 12 residues. V was trimmed by 6 bases and J by 4 bases, leaving 9 bases between them.

The V and J genes are TRBV9 and TRBJ1-1; D is possibly TRBD1 (6 bases). The CDR3 loop spans 15 amino acids. The V end was cut by 1 base, the J end by 5 bases, with 15 bases between. Germline CDR1 SGDLS, CDR2 YYNGEE. The CDR3 sequence is CASSVSATGHTEAFF. CDR3 nucleotide sequence: TGTGCCAGCAGCGTATCCGCTACAGGGCATACTGAAGCTTTCTTT.

The chain employs TRBV4-3 and TRBJ1-5; D call uncertain. The CDR3 is made up of 14 amino acids. The germline V gene has CDR1 LGHNA and CDR2 YSLEER. With 5 bases removed from V and 6 bases from J, the gap between germline ends came to 14 bases. This CDR3 reads CASSSHPGSQPQHF. In nucleotides, the CDR3 is TGCGCCAGCAGCTCCCACCCGGGGAGTCAGCCCCAGCATTTT.

This clone was seen only a few times. The chain couples TRBV29-1 to TRBJ1-1; D possibly corresponds to TRBD1 (5 bases). The V gene's germline CDR1 is SQVTM and CDR2 ANQGSEA. Trimming took off 5 bases at V and 5 bases at J, with 12 bases between the two ends. The CDR3 extends over 12 amino acids. CDR3 nucleotide sequence: TGCAGCGTTTCTGACAGTCGGACTGAAGCTTTCTTT. Protein: CSVSDSRTEAFF.

The chain is built from TRBV11-2 and TRBJ1-2; TRBD1 matches 12 bases. This CDR3 spans 16 amino acids. CDR1 is SGHAT, CDR2 FQNNGV, per germline. The V and J ends lost 5 bases and 8 bases, in that order; junction bases with no gene match: 12. CDR3 region: CASSHGSGTGGVGYTF. Written as DNA, the CDR3 is TGTGCCAGCAGCCACGGATCGGGGACAGGGGGCGTAGGCTACACCTTC. The entire variable domain, with the rest obtained from reference TRBV11-2 and TRBJ1-2, is as follows: EAGVAQSPRYKIIEKRQSVAFWCNPISGHATLYWYQQILGQGPKLLIQFQNNGVVDDSQLPKDRFSAERLKGVDSTLKIQPAKLEDSAVYLCASSHGSGTGGVGYTFGSGTRLTVV.

This rearrangement joins TRBV5-1 to TRBJ1-6; 12 nucleotides line up with TRBD1. The CDR3 extends over 15 amino acids. Germline assignment: CDR1 SGHRS and CDR2 YFSETQ. The ends lost 0 bases at V and 12 bases at J; junction bases unmatched: 4. The CDR3 region has the DNA TGCGCCAGCAGCTTGGACGGGACAGGGGGCTTACCCCTCCACTTT. Its translation is CASSLDGTGGLPLHF.

J is TRBJ2-7 and V is TRBV28, with 10 bases fitting TRBD2. The V and J ends lost 5 bases and 2 bases, in that order; junction bases with no gene match: 3. This CDR3 contains 14 residues. Germline V gives CDR1 MDHEN, CDR2 SYDVKM. DNA for the CDR3: TGTGCCAGCAGTGGGACTAGCGACACCTACGAGCAGTACTTC. The encoded protein is CASSGTSDTYEQYF.

The chain couples TRBV10-3 to TRBJ2-1; the match to TRBD1 covers 10 bases. Germline V gene data show CDR1 as ENHRY and CDR2 as SYGVKD. V lost 8 bases to trimming and J lost 4 bases; unmatched junction nucleotides: 11. CDR3 size: 16 residues. This CDR3 is CAIAERGQGTYNEQFF. CDR3 DNA: TGTGCCATCGCTGAGAGGGGACAGGGGACATACAATGAGCAGTTCTTC.

CDR3 bases: TGTGCCAGCAGTTCCACAGGGGGCGTAATCAATGAGCAGTTCTTC. It codes for CASSSTGGVINEQFF. The chain couples TRBV28 to TRBJ2-1; 9 nucleotides agree with TRBD1. The CDR3 extends over 15 amino acids. The ends lost 4 bases at V and 6 bases at J; junction bases unmatched: 7. The germline gives CDR1 MDHEN, CDR2 SYDVKM.

The rearrangement joins TRBV5-6 to TRBJ1-1; D gene ambiguous. Trimming left V 2 bases short and J 0 bases short, with 8 bases between. CDR3 length: 14 amino acids. Germline V CDR1 and CDR2: SGHDT, YYEEEE. The DNA for the CDR3 is TGTGCCAGCAGCTTTAGTCCTATGAACACTGAAGCTTTCTTT. Protein: CASSFSPMNTEAFF. The variable domain in full, completed from reference TRBV5-6 and TRBJ1-1, reads DAGVTQSPTHLIKTRGQQVTLRCSPKSGHDTVSWYQQALGQGPQFIFQYYEEEERQRGNFPDRFSGHQFPNYSSELNVNALLLGDSALYLCASSFSPMNTEAFFGQGTRLTVV.

The chain has TRBV9 and TRBJ2-5, with D maybe TRBD2 (6 bases). V lost 2 bases to trimming and J lost 2 bases, with 13 bases between them. Per the germline V gene, CDR1 is SGDLS and CDR2 is YYNGEE. There are 15 residues in the CDR3. Here the CDR3 reads CASSVGFGGQETQYF. Written as DNA, the CDR3 is TGTGCCAGCAGCGTCGGGTTTGGGGGGCAAGAGACCCAGTACTTC.

V usage is TRBV3-1 (or the pseudogene TRBV3-2) and J usage is TRBJ2-2; the D gene is possibly TRBD2 (5 bases). V lost 0 bases to trimming and J lost 5 bases, with 13 bases between them. Germline V gives CDR1 LGHDT, CDR2 YNNKEL (reference sequence). This CDR3 comprises 16 residues. The CDR3 sequence is CASSQDQRVGTGELFF. For the CDR3, the DNA is TGTGCCAGCAGCCAAGATCAGAGGGTCGGGACCGGGGAGCTGTTTTTT.

The gene calls are TRBV10-1 and TRBJ1-2; D uncertain. CDR3 length: 13 amino acids. Germline V gene data show CDR1 as WNHNN and CDR2 as SYGVQD (reference sequence). The germline V and J ends were trimmed by 1 base and 8 bases, with 11 bases remaining between them. This CDR3 is CASSEWKGRGYTF. CDR3 nucleotides: TGCGCCAGCAGTGAGTGGAAAGGGCGCGGCTACACCTTC.

This sequence joins TRBV12-3 or TRBV12-4 and TRBJ1-3; the D is unclear. This CDR3 spans 12 amino acids. Trimming removed 3 bases at V and 7 bases at J, with 7 bases between. The DNA of the CDR3 is TGTGCCAGCAGTTTTCCGTTTAACACCATATATTTT. It encodes CASSFPFNTIYF.

CDR3 nucleotides: TGTGCCAGCAGTTTAAAGTTCACTGAAGCTTTCTTT. Translated, it gives CASSLKFTEAFF. The chain is built from TRBV28 and TRBJ1-1; no clear D. Looked up from germline, CDR1 is MDHEN and CDR2 is SYDVKM. The CDR3 runs to 12 residues. The germline V and J ends were trimmed by 2 bases and 4 bases, with 5 bases remaining between them.

This chain uses TRBV19 with TRBJ1-5; D is unclear. CDR1 LNHDA and CDR2 SQIVND come from the germline V gene (reference sequence). There are 14 residues in the CDR3. V shed 3 bases and J shed 3 bases, with 9 bases lying between them. CDR3 sequence: CASSISRVNQPQHF. CDR3 coding DNA: TGTGCCAGTAGTATTTCACGGGTCAATCAGCCCCAGCATTTT.

The chain uses TRBV5-5 and TRBJ2-7; perhaps TRBD1 as D (6 bases). The CDR3 covers 15 residues. Trimming removed 4 bases from V and 0 bases from J, with 14 bases in between. CDR1 is SGHKS, CDR2 YYEKEE, per germline (reference sequence). CDR3 loop: CASSRGQMSSYEQYF. CDR3 nucleotide sequence: TGTGCCAGCAGCCGCGGACAGATGAGCTCCTACGAGCAGTACTTC.